This passage covers 9 T cell receptor beta chains from one sample sequenced in a study of identical twins. Each CDR3 protein is one row after TCRdb ran MiXCR on the 5' RACE reads. The sample contains fewer than 250,000 distinct CDR3 sequences, roughly 7.5% of which appear only once. These same data were also listed under a study on yellow fever vaccine responses in identical twins.

The sample taken for sequencing was memory (CD45RO+) T cells sorted from blood. The receptors were sampled from a woman between 18 and 29 years old in good health.

This clonotype was detected only a few times. DNA for the CDR3: TGTGCCAGCAGCGCAGACGGAGGCTACACCTTC. It codes for CASSADGGYTF. The chain links TRBV9 to TRBJ1-2; D gene unclear. Trimming left V 3 bases short and J 8 bases short, with 8 bases between. Germline CDR1 and CDR2: SGDLS and YYNGEE. This CDR3 is built from 11 residues.

This clonotype has more than one count but fewer than ten. CDR3 protein: CASNPGGASGELFF. The CDR3, as DNA: TGTGCCAGTAACCCAGGGGGCGCGAGCGGGGAGCTGTTTTTT. V gene TRBV3-1 combines with J gene TRBJ2-2, with 8 bases aligning to TRBD1. Germline-derived CDR1 and CDR2 are LGHDT and YNNKEL (reference sequence). The J segment lost 7 bases and the V segment lost 9 bases, leaving 10 bases of the junction unmatched. The CDR3 sequence is 14 residues long.

This clonotype was seen a handful of times. The rearrangement links TRBV7-2 to TRBJ2-3; 8 positions agree with TRBD1. V lost 5 bases and J lost 3; bases outside the gene matches: 7. Germline CDR1 is SGHTA and CDR2 is FQGNSA. This CDR3 is built from 15 residues. CDR3 in amino acids: CASSPNGQGTDTQYF. The CDR3 DNA reads as TGTGCCAGCAGCCCAAACGGACAGGGTACAGATACGCAGTATTTT.

This clonotype was seen many times. The rearrangement uses TRBV5-1 and TRBJ1-6; 7 bases are a match to TRBD1. The CDR3 has 14 residues. V lost 3 bases and J lost 7; bases outside the gene matches: 4. The germline V gene encodes CDR1 SGHRS and CDR2 YFSETQ. CDR3 residues: CASSSSTGNSPLHF. The CDR3 DNA sequence: TGCGCCAGCAGCTCCTCGACAGGGAATTCACCCCTCCACTTT. The variable domain in full, completed from reference TRBV5-1 and TRBJ1-6, reads KAGVTQTPRYLIKTRGQQVTLSCSPISGHRSVSWYQQTPGQGLQFLFEYFSETQRNKGNFPGRFSGRQFSNSRSEMNVSTLELGDSALYLCASSSSTGNSPLHFGNGTRLTVT.

There are a few counts of this clonotype. The V and J genes are TRBV10-3 and TRBJ2-2; possibly TRBD1 or TRBD2 for D (5 bases each). The CDR3 is 16 amino acids. CDR1 and CDR2 from the germline V gene are ENHRY and SYGVKD. Trimming took 0 bases from V and 3 from J, leaving 11 bases between them. The DNA for the CDR3 is TGTGCCATCAGTGAGTCTGGGCAGGGAGACACCGGGGAGCTGTTTTTT. This sequence encodes CAISESGQGDTGELFF.

This clonotype was observed at least ten times. The chain joins TRBV15 to TRBJ1-2; TRBD1 agrees at 11 bases. The ends lost 5 bases at V and 4 bases at J; junction bases unmatched: 9. The CDR3 is 16 residues long. Germline V gives CDR1 LNHNV, CDR2 YYDKDF (reference sequence). CDR3 sequence reads: CATSPRTGGVFYGYTF. The CDR3 DNA reads TGTGCCACCAGCCCTCGGACAGGGGGCGTTTTCTATGGCTACACCTTC.

This clonotype appeared a few times. The V gene is TRBV20-1, the J gene TRBJ1-1, with 9 bases identical to TRBD1. This CDR3 has 15 residues. V shed 1 base, J shed 3 bases, and the junction held 6 bases outside the gene matches. Germline V lookup: CDR1 DFQATT, CDR2 SNEGSKA (reference sequence). The CDR3 sequence: CSARASTGGYTEAFF. CDR3 nucleotides: TGCAGTGCTAGAGCGTCGACAGGGGGGTACACTGAAGCTTTCTTT.

This clonotype was detected many times. V gene TRBV12-3 or TRBV12-4 combines with J gene TRBJ2-1; 12 bases agree with TRBD2. The CDR3 spans 16 residues. V shed 0 bases and J 9 bases; nucleotides not matched to a gene: 6. The CDR3 is CASSLAASGGAGEQFF. The CDR3, as DNA: TGTGCCAGCAGTTTAGCGGCTAGCGGGGGGGCCGGTGAGCAGTTCTTC.

This clonotype has a count of ten or more. The rearrangement joins TRBV10-3 to TRBJ2-5; possible D gene TRBD1, 6 bases. The germline V and J ends were trimmed by 3 bases and 3 bases, with 8 bases remaining between them. CDR1 ENHRY and CDR2 SYGVKD come from the germline V gene. The CDR3 is made up of 13 amino acids. CDR3 sequence: CAISEGQKETQYF. Written as DNA, the CDR3 is TGTGCCATCAGTGAAGGACAGAAAGAGACCCAGTACTTC.